The rows below give T cell receptor beta chains drawn from one sample of a study of CD8 T cells in ankylosing spondylitis. TCRdb reprocessed the 5' RACE reads with MiXCR, giving one entry per CDR3 protein. The sample has about 390,000 distinct CDR3 sequences, 20% to 25% seen once. Sequenced: blood, either unsorted or a sorted T cell fraction (not recorded which). The origin of the receptors is a male donor with ankylosing spondylitis. Each CDR3 is given with its conserved first and last residue.

v_call: TRBV6-5
j_call: TRBJ1-1
cdr3_aa: CASSYSDFRTPCFF

v_call: TRBV5-8
j_call: TRBJ2-4
cdr3_aa: CASSLPAAKNIQYF

v_call: TRBV12-3/TRBV12-4
j_call: TRBJ1-5
cdr3_aa: CASSLSEDQPQHF

v_call: TRBV7-9
j_call: TRBJ2-5
cdr3_aa: CASSPGKQAQETQYF

v_call: TRBV5-1
j_call: TRBJ2-3
cdr3_aa: CASSLDGALGDTQYF

v_call: TRBV28
j_call: TRBJ2-7
cdr3_aa: CASSFGALTYEQYF

v_call: TRBV20-1
j_call: TRBJ2-1
cdr3_aa: CSAREGRSSYNEQFF

v_call: TRBV25-1
j_call: TRBJ2-1
cdr3_aa: CASSEYGLNEQFF

v_call: TRBV4-1
j_call: TRBJ2-5
cdr3_aa: CASSQWSIAQETQYF

v_call: TRBV28
j_call: TRBJ2-7
cdr3_aa: CASTPPDGFSYEQYF

v_call: TRBV5-1
j_call: TRBJ1-3
cdr3_aa: CASSLEGTGNTIYF

v_call: TRBV7-9
j_call: TRBJ1-2
cdr3_aa: CASSFAGYGYTF

v_call: TRBV12-3/TRBV12-4
j_call: TRBJ1-5
cdr3_aa: CATDSGGVHQPQHF

v_call: TRBV29-1
j_call: TRBJ1-1
cdr3_aa: CSVDIGGGTEAFF

v_call: TRBV20-1
j_call: TRBJ2-1
cdr3_aa: CSARPLAGAPLSYNEQFF

v_call: TRBV6-2/TRBV6-3
j_call: TRBJ1-5
cdr3_aa: CASRPRDQPQHF

v_call: TRBV7-9
j_call: TRBJ1-3
cdr3_aa: CASSPLPTTIYF

v_call: TRBV12-3/TRBV12-4
j_call: TRBJ2-3
cdr3_aa: CASSGGLAADTQYF

v_call: TRBV5-1
j_call: TRBJ2-5
cdr3_aa: CASSLVTWETQYF

v_call: TRBV28
j_call: TRBJ2-2
cdr3_aa: CASSFGGGPGELFF

v_call: TRBV6-1
j_call: TRBJ1-2
cdr3_aa: CASSPDRAHGYTF

v_call: TRBV11-1
j_call: TRBJ2-1
cdr3_aa: CASTWGEAHYNEQFF

v_call: TRBV6-5
j_call: TRBJ2-1
cdr3_aa: CASSYSSRSTSYNEQFF